Included here is one T cell receptor beta chain sequence, with context. Its target is not known. The data derive from a study of naive and memory T cell subsets. The CDR3 is made up of 15 amino acids. Germline V gives CDR1 MNHEY, CDR2 SMNVEV (reference sequence). Trimming removed 2 bases from V and 5 bases from J, with 16 bases in between. A UMI-containing oligonucleotide was joined by 3' ligation to the TCR cDNA template. Adult healthy volunteers gave 2.5 ml peripheral blood for whole-blood RNA. Unsorted total RNA, roughly 1 to 1,100 ng, was DNase treated before reverse transcription. Four PCR rounds used nested alpha and beta constant region primers plus the SP2 primer. Blood and skin TCR RNA was reverse transcribed with alpha and beta constant primers. TCRdb independently ran MiXCR on the 5' RACE reads; one entry per CDR3 protein. This table holds 50,000 or so distinct CDR3 sequences, 7.2% found once.

The study's findings and limits: The RNA method is potentially sensitive to activation and differentiation changes.

The chain uses TRBV27 and TRBJ2-7; D could derive from TRBD1 or TRBD2 (5 bases each). The TCR was taken from a male donor in good health. Here the CDR3 DNA reads TGTGCCAGCAGTTTAGGCTCCGGGGCATCCCACGAGCAGTACTTC. Translating gives CASSLGSGASHEQYF.